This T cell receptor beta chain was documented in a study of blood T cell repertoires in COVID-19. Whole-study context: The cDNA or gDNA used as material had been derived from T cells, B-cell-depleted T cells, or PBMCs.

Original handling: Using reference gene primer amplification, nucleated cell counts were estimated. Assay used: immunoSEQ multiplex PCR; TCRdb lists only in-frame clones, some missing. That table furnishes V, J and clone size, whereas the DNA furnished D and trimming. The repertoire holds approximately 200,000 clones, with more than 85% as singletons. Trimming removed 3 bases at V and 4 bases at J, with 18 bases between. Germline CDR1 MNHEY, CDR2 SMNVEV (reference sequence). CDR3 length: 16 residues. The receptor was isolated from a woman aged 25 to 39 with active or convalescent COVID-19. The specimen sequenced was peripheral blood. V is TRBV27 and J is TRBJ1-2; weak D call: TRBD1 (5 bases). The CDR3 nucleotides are TGTGCCAGCAGTTTTGGGGGGACCCCCTCCACCTATGGCTACACCTTC. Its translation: CASSFGGTPSTYGYTF.